Presented here are 20 T cell receptor beta chains from one specimen sequenced in a study of control samples from healthy donors and cancer patients. Some clones are missing from TCRdb's copy, which holds only in-frame ones; the method was immunoSEQ multiplex PCR. The sample includes 65,000 to 80,000 clones, about 90% of them seen just once. Input material: PBMCs. The receptors here all came from an older woman with head and neck cancer.

The CDR3 loop is CATSRANGINEQFF. The CDR3 DNA sequence: TGTGCCACCAGCAGGGCTAACGGGATCAATGAGCAGTTCTTC. This chain uses TRBV15 with TRBJ2-1; D might be TRBD2 (5 bases). The germline V gene has CDR1 LNHNV and CDR2 YYDKDF (reference sequence). Trimming removed 3 bases at V and 6 bases at J, with 12 bases between. This CDR3 has 14 residues. Using reference TRBV15 and TRBJ2-1 for the parts outside the CDR3, the full variable domain is DAMVIQNPRYQVTQFGKPVTLSCSQTLNHNVMYWYQQKSSQAPKLLFHYYDKDFNNEADTPDNFQSRRPNTSFCFLDIRSPGLGDTAMYLCATSRANGINEQFFGPGTRLTVL.

This chain uses TRBV4-1 with TRBJ1-4; D not resolved. V was clipped by 1 base and J by 8 bases, with 17 bases between them. CDR3 size: 16 residues. Germline lookup yields CDR1 MGHRA and CDR2 YSYEKL. In nucleotides, the CDR3 is TGCGCCAGCAGCCAAGTTCTCGGTCAGGATGAGGAAAAACTGTTTTTT. This gives the protein CASSQVLGQDEEKLFF.

The chain uses TRBV28 and TRBJ2-5, with D hard to call. The CDR3 length is 12 residues. CDR1 is MDHEN and CDR2 is SYDVKM in the germline V gene. V lost 6 bases and J lost 5, with 10 bases in between. The CDR3 DNA is TGTGCCAGCAGCAAGGACGGGGAGACCCAGTACTTC. Translated: CASSKDGETQYF.

This chain connects TRBV4-2 to TRBJ1-4; D call uncertain. From germline, CDR1 is LGHNA and CDR2 YNFKEQ. CDR3 length equals 16 residues. The V gene lost 3 bases and the J gene lost 6 bases, with 17 bases spanning the gap. The chain's CDR3 is CASSHGKGSQYEKLFF. Written as DNA, the CDR3 is TGTGCCAGCAGCCATGGGAAGGGAAGTCAATATGAAAAACTGTTTTTT.

The CDR3 is CSVRYQSSYEQYF. The CDR3 DNA sequence: TGCAGCGTTCGGTATCAGAGCTCCTACGAGCAGTACTTC. V usage is TRBV29-1 and J usage is TRBJ2-7, with D unresolved. Germline V gives CDR1 SQVTM, CDR2 ANQGSEA. V lost 5 bases and J lost 0, with 11 bases in between. The CDR3 totals 13 residues.

The chain joins TRBV25-1 to TRBJ2-5; 10 bases map to TRBD1. This CDR3 comprises 13 residues. Germline CDR1 and CDR2: MGHDK and SYGVNS. The CDR3: CQTGGLSAETQYF. CDR3 bases: TGTCAGACAGGGGGCCTTTCGGCGGAGACCCAGTACTTC.

The chain has TRBV5-1 and TRBJ2-1, with D perhaps TRBD2 (6 bases). The CDR3 runs to 15 residues. Germline V gene sequence: CDR1 SGHRS, CDR2 YFSETQ. V was clipped by 5 bases and J by 4 bases, with 16 bases between them. The DNA for the CDR3 is TGCGCCAGCAGATCTGCCGGGAGTGCGTACAATGAGCAGTTCTTC. The encoded protein is CASRSAGSAYNEQFF.

The J gene is TRBJ2-5, the V gene TRBV7-3, with D maybe TRBD1 (5 bases). V was clipped by 0 bases and J by 5 bases, with 10 bases between them. Germline V lookup: CDR1 SGHTA, CDR2 FQGTGA. The CDR3 is 14 residues long. CDR3 coding DNA: TGTGCCAGCAGCTTAACAGGGGCTGGGGAGACCCAGTACTTC. Translating it yields CASSLTGAGETQYF.

The chain carries TRBV30 and TRBJ1-1; D uncertain. There are 14 residues in the CDR3. V was shortened by 0 bases and J by 1 base, with 9 bases between the two germline ends. The germline CDR1 and CDR2 sequences are GTSNPN and SVGIG (reference sequence). CDR3: CAWSVFTGNTEAFF. CDR3 sequence (DNA): TGTGCCTGGAGTGTATTTACCGGGAACACTGAAGCTTTCTTT.

The V and J genes are TRBV10-3 and TRBJ2-3, with 8 positions matching TRBD2. After removal of 10 bases from V and 0 bases from J, the junction contained 6 bases not matched to a gene. CDR3 length equals 14 residues. Germline V lookup: CDR1 ENHRY, CDR2 SYGVKD. The CDR3 nucleotides read TGTGCCACTGACCCTAGCGGGAGCACAGATACGCAGTATTTT. Residues: CATDPSGSTDTQYF.

This chain links TRBV7-3 with TRBJ2-7, with 9 bases fitting TRBD1. V dropped 5 bases and J dropped 6; count of bases not matched to a gene: 11. CDR1 is SGHTA and CDR2 is FQGTGA in the germline V gene. The CDR3 is 15 residues long. The CDR3 sequence is CASSPQGAQGGEQYF. The DNA for the CDR3 is TGTGCCAGCAGCCCACAGGGGGCCCAAGGAGGCGAGCAGTACTTC.

This clone appeared once. The CDR3 DNA reads as TGCAGCGTTGAAGATTGGACAGGGGATACTGAAGCTTTCTTT. It is translated as CSVEDWTGDTEAFF. V gene TRBV29-1 combines with J gene TRBJ1-1; 9 bases are a match to TRBD1. The CDR3 runs to 14 residues. CDR1 SQVTM and CDR2 ANQGSEA come from the germline V gene. The ends lost 0 bases at V and 5 bases at J; junction bases unmatched: 4.

V and J are TRBV6-1 and TRBJ2-1; 8 nucleotides agree with TRBD2. CDR1 and CDR2 (germline): MNHNS, SASEGT. The CDR3 loop spans 15 amino acids. V shed 2 bases, J shed 2 bases, and the junction held 2 bases outside the gene matches. CDR3 nucleotides: TGTGCCAGCAGTGAATTACTAGCGGCCTACAATGAGCAGTTCTTC. It is translated as CASSELLAAYNEQFF.

The chain recombines TRBV3-1 (or the pseudogene TRBV3-2) with TRBJ2-3; maybe TRBD2 (6 bases). Germline values: CDR1 LGHDT, CDR2 YNNKEL (reference sequence). CDR3 length: 16 amino acids. The ends were cut back, 6 bases at V and 1 base at J, with 17 bases in the middle. CDR3 nucleotides: TGTGCCAGCAGATCGCTTACATGGGAGGGCACAGATACGCAGTATTTT. Protein: CASRSLTWEGTDTQYF.

This rearrangement joins TRBV10-3 to TRBJ2-3; 7 nucleotides agree with TRBD2. The germline V gene encodes CDR1 ENHRY and CDR2 SYGVKD. This CDR3 is built from 16 residues. J was trimmed by 1 base and V by 2 bases; bases with no gene match: 6. CDR3 nucleotides: TGTGCCATCAGTGAGCTTGGCGGGAGTGGCACAGATACGCAGTATTTT. Translated, it gives CAISELGGSGTDTQYF.

The chain carries TRBV11-2 and TRBJ2-7; D may be TRBD2 (5 bases). From germline, CDR1 is SGHAT and CDR2 FQNNGV. Between the trimmed V and J ends, which lost 0 bases and 3 bases, there was a span of 9 bases. The CDR3 spans 14 residues. CDR3 protein: CASSLDRGYYEQYF. CDR3 DNA: TGTGCCAGCAGCTTAGATAGAGGGTACTACGAGCAGTACTTC.

This clone turned up a few times. The genes are TRBV7-9 and TRBJ1-1, with 8 nucleotides matching TRBD1. V gave up 2 bases and J gave up 11 bases; unmatched junction bases: 10. From germline, CDR1 is SEHNR and CDR2 FQNEAQ (reference sequence). CDR3 length equals 14 residues. In DNA form, the CDR3 reads TGTGCCAGCAGCTTATTAGAGACAGGGGAGCGGGCTTTCTTT. It is translated as CASSLLETGERAFF.

Worth noting for this clone: Other DNA sequences in the same sample also yield this CDR3. The chain is built from TRBV5-1 and TRBJ1-2, with D hard to call. The V end was cut by 0 bases, the J end by 7 bases, with 10 bases between. The CDR3 extends over 13 amino acids. Looked up from germline, CDR1 is SGHRS and CDR2 is YFSETQ. The CDR3 region is CASSLAGLGGYTF. CDR3 coding DNA: TGCGCCAGCAGCTTGGCTGGACTTGGTGGCTACACCTTC.

V is TRBV30 and J is TRBJ1-6; a weak D match, TRBD1 (6 bases). This CDR3 comprises 13 residues. CDR1 is GTSNPN, CDR2 SVGIG, per germline (reference sequence). V was pared by 4 bases and J by 6 bases, with 10 bases between. The CDR3 loop reads CAWTKDSNSPLHF. CDR3 nucleotide sequence: TGTGCCTGGACTAAGGACAGTAATTCACCCCTCCACTTT.

The chain has TRBV27 and TRBJ2-7, with D possibly matching TRBD2 (6 bases). The CDR3 length is 14 residues. V was shortened by 2 bases and J by 7 bases, with 15 bases between the two germline ends. CDR1 is MNHEY and CDR2 is SMNVEV in the germline V gene (reference sequence). The CDR3 sequence is CASSLGPPREEQYF. The CDR3 DNA reads as TGTGCCAGCAGTTTAGGACCGCCCCGGGAGGAGCAGTACTTC.